The text below deals with one T cell receptor (beta chain). Relative to the germline gene, one junction end is altered; a read error may explain this. In addition to blood RNA drawn from unsorted whole blood, germline DNA was extracted. Treatment-naive at the time, the patients had chronic HBV infection. Collection of 3 to 4 milliliters of peripheral blood took place before surgery. Synthesis of TCR beta cDNA was carried out from 450 to 650 ng total RNA with a constant-region primer. Slightly modified ARM-PCR served as the procedure for the TCR beta libraries. These libraries came from three rounds of nested multiplex PCR. Two initial PCR rounds of around 10 cycles each paired TRBV1-TRBV30 forward primers with a C-beta reverse primer. TCRdb redid the calling of the multiplex PCR reads with MiXCR, one entry per CDR3 protein. The sample carries approximately 330,000 distinct CDR3 sequences, 65% recorded once.

The data were obtained in a study of tumor-infiltrating lymphocytes in primary liver carcinoma. Study-wide background: Stage T1-T3 N0M0 and a size of about 4 to 10 cm characterized the tumors.

CDR1 is SGHAT, CDR2 FQNNGV, per germline. The CDR3 has 15 amino acids. The chain joins TRBV11-2 to TRBJ2-7, with D possibly matching TRBD2 (5 bases). The TCR comes from a man aged 40-49 years with primary liver carcinoma and hepatitis B virus infection. Sequenced input: peripheral blood. Written as DNA, the CDR3 is TGCGTCAGCAGCTTAGAGTCCGGGATCTCTGGCGAGCACTACTTC. It codes for CVSSLESGISGEHYF. The full variable domain, in which reference TRBV11-2 and TRBJ2-7 provide the parts outside the CDR3, is EAGVAQSPRYKIIEKRQSVAFWCNPISGHATLYWYQQILGQGPKLLIQFQNNGVVDDSQLPKDRFSAERLKGVDSTLKIQPAKLEDSAVYLCVSSLESGISGEHYFGPGTRLTVT.